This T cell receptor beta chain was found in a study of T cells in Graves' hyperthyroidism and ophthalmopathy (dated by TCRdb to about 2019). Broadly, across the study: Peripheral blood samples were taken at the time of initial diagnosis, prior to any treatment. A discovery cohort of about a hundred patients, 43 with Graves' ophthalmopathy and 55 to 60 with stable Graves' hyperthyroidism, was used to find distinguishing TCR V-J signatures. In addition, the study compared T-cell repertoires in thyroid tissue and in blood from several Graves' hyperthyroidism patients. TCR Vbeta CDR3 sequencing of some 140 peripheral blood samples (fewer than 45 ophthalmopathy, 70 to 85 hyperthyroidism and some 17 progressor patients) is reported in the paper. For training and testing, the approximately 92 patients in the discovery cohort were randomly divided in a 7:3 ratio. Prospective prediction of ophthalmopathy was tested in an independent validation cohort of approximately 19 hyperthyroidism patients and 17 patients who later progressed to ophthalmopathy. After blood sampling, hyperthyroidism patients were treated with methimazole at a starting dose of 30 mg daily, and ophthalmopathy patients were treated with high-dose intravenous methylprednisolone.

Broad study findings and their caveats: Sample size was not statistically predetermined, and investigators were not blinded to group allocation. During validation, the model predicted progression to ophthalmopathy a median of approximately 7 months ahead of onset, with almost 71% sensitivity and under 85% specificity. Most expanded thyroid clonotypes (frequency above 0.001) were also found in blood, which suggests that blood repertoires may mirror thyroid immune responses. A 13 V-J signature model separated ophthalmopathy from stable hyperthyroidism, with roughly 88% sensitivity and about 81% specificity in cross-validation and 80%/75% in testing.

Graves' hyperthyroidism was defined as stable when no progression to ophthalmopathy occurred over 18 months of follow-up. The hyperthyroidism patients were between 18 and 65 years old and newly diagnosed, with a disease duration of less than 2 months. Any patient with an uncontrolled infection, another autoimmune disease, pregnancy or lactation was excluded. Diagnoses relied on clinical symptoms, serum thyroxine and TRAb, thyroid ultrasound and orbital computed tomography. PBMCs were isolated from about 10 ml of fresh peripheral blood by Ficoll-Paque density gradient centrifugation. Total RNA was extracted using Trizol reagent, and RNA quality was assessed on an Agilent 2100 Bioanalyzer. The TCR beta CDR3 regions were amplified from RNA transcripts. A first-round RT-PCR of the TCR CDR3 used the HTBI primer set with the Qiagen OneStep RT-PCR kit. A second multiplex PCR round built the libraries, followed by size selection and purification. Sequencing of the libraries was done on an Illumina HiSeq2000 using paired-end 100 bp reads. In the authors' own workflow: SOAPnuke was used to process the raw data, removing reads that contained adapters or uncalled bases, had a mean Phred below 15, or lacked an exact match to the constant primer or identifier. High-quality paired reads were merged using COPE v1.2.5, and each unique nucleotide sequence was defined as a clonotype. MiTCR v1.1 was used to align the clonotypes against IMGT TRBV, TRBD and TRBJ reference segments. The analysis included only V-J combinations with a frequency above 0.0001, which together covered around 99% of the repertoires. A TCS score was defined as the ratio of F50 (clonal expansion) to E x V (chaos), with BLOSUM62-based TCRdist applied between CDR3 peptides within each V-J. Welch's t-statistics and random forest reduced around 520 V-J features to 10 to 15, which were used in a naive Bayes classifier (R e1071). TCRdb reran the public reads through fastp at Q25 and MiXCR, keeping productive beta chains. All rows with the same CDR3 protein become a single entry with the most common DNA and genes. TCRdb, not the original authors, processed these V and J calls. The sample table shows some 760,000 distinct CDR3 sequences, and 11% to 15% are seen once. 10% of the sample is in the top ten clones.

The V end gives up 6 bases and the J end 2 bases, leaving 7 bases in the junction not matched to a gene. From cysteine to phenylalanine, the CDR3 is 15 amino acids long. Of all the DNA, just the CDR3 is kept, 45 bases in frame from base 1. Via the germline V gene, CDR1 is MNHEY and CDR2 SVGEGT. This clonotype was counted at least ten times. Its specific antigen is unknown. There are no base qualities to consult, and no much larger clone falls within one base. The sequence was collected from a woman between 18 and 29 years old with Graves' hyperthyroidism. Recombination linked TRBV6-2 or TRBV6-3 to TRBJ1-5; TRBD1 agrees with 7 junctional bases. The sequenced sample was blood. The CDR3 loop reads CASSNGQVRNQPQHF. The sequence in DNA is TGTGCCAGCAGCAATGGACAGGTGCGCAATCAGCCCCAGCATTTT.